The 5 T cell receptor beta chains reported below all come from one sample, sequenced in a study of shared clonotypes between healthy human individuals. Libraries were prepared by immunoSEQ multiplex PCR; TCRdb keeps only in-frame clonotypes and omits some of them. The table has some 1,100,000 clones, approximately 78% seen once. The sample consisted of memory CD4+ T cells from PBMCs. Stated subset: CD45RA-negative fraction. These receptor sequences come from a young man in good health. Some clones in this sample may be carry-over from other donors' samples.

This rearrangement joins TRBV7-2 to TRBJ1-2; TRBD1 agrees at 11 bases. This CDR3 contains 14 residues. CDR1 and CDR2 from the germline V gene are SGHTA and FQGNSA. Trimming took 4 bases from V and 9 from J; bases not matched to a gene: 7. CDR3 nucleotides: TGTGCCAGCAGCTGGGACAGGGGGATATGGAGCTACACCTTC. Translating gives CASSWDRGIWSYTF. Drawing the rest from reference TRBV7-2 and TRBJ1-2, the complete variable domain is GAGVSQSPSNKVTEKGKDVELRCDPISGHTALYWYRQSLGQGLEFLIYFQGNSAPDKSGLPSDRFSAERTGGSVSTLTIQRTQQEDSAVYLCASSWDRGIWSYTFGSGTRLTVV.

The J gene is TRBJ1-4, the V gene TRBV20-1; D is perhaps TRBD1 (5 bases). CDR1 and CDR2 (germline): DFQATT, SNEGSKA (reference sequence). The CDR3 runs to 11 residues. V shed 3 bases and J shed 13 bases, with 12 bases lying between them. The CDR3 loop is CSARWTHRLFF. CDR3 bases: TGCAGTGCTAGGTGGACACACCGACTGTTTTTT.

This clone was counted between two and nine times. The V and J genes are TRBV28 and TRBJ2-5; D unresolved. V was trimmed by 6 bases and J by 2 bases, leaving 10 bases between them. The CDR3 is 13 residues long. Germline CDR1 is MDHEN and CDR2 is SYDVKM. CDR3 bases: TGTGCCAGCAGACAAGGACGGCAAGAGACCCAGTACTTC. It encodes CASRQGRQETQYF.

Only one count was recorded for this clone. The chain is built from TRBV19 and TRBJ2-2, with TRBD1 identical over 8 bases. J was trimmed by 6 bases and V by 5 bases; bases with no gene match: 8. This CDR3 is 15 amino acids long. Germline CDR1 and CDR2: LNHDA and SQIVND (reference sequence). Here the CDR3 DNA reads TGTGCCAGTAGTCCCACAGGGGGTAGGTCCGGGGAGCTGTTTTTT. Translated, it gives CASSPTGGRSGELFF.

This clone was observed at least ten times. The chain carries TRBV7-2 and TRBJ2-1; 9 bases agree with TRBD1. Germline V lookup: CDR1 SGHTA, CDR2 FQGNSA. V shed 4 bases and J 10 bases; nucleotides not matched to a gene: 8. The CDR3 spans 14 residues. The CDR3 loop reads CASSYRGQGLEQFF. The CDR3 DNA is TGTGCCAGCAGCTACAGGGGGCAGGGCCTGGAGCAGTTCTTC.